A selection of T cell receptor beta chains follows, all from one sample in a study of blood T cell repertoires in COVID-19. Produced via immunoSEQ multiplex PCR; TCRdb's table is partial and in-frame only. In the table there are 200,000 or so clones, 80% of which are singletons. The specimen was PBMCs or T cells enriched from blood (not recorded which). Source of these receptors: a woman in her 40s with acute COVID-19. Each CDR3 is given with its conserved first and last residue. A D gene is named only where the DNA matches it firmly. Size values are once, few and many counts, or a class for expanded clones, and some rows have none.

v_call	cdr3_length	j_call	d_call	clone_size	cdr3_aa	cdr3_nt
TRBV5-6	16	TRBJ2-2	TRBD1	NA	CASSQRDRGSTGELFF	TGTGCCAGCAGCCAAAGGGACAGGGGAAGTACCGGGGAGCTGTTTTTT
TRBV4-2	20	TRBJ2-7	TRBD2	NA	CASSQGRKAGGTTGAYEQYF	TGTGCCAGCAGCCAAGGCCGAAAAGCGGGAGGCACCACGGGGGCTTACGAGCAGTACTTC
TRBV4-2	15	TRBJ1-1	TRBD1	NA	CASSDQQGRDTEAFF	TGTGCCAGCAGCGACCAACAGGGGCGGGACACTGAAGCTTTCTTT
TRBV7-2	18	TRBJ2-1	TRBD2	NA	CASSSPPGTSASYNEQFF	TGTGCCAGCAGCTCTCCACCCGGGACTAGCGCTTCATACAATGAGCAGTTCTTC
TRBV28	15	TRBJ1-4	NA	NA	CASRPRDRSNEKLFF	TGTGCCAGCAGACCCAGGGATAGGTCTAATGAAAAACTGTTTTTT
TRBV2	16	TRBJ2-3	TRBD2	NA	CASSEMGSGKMNTQYF	TGTGCCAGCAGTGAAATGGGTAGCGGGAAAATGAATACGCAGTATTTT
TRBV29-1	15	TRBJ2-3	TRBD2	once	CSVEPTSGSGNTQYF	TGCAGCGTTGAGCCCACTAGCGGGAGCGGAAATACGCAGTATTTT
TRBV28	13	TRBJ2-1	NA	once	CASSLDGQGYQFF	TGTGCCAGCAGTTTAGACGGGCAGGGGTATCAGTTCTTC
TRBV19	18	TRBJ2-1	TRBD2	few	CASRTGLAGVGPYNEQFF	TGTGCCAGTAGGACGGGACTAGCGGGAGTAGGGCCCTACAATGAGCAGTTCTTC
TRBV2	15	TRBJ1-5	TRBD1	few	CASSVRQGFDQPQHF	TGTGCCAGCAGTGTAAGACAGGGCTTTGATCAGCCCCAGCATTTT
TRBV3-1/TRBV3-2	16	TRBJ1-1	NA	NA	CASSQAGGAWNTEAFF	TGTGCCAGCAGCCAAGCTGGGGGGGCATGGAACACTGAAGCTTTCTTT
TRBV3-1/TRBV3-2	16	TRBJ2-3	TRBD2	NA	CASSQLAGKNTDTQYF	TGTGCCAGCAGCCAGCTAGCGGGGAAAAACACAGATACGCAGTATTTT
TRBV3-1/TRBV3-2	14	TRBJ2-5	NA	NA	CASSQPRGGKTQYF	TGTGCCAGCAGCCAACCACGAGGGGGTAAGACCCAGTACTTC
TRBV4-3	15	TRBJ1-4	NA	once	CASSQGEGGGEKLFF	TGCGCCAGCAGCCAAGGGGAGGGAGGAGGAGAAAAACTGTTTTTT
TRBV24-1	12	TRBJ1-3	TRBD1	NA	CATGGQGNTIYF	TGTGCCACCGGGGGACAGGGAAACACCATATATTTT
TRBV9	15	TRBJ2-1	TRBD2	NA	CASSPLAGPYNEQFF	TGTGCCAGCAGCCCCCTAGCGGGACCTTACAATGAGCAGTTCTTC
TRBV24-1	11	TRBJ2-5	NA	many	CATSVKETQYF	TGTGCCACCAGTGTCAAAGAGACCCAGTACTTC
TRBV2	12	TRBJ2-3	NA	NA	CASMSGTDTQYF	TGTGCCAGCATGTCCGGGACAGATACGCAGTATTTT
TRBV5-1	15	TRBJ2-2	NA	NA	CASSTGGNLAGELFF	TGCGCCAGCAGCACAGGAGGGAACCTTGCCGGGGAGCTGTTTTTT
TRBV24-1	16	TRBJ2-3	NA	NA	CATSDFRRSNTDTQYF	TGTGCCACCAGTGATTTTCGGCGGAGCAACACAGATACGCAGTATTTT
TRBV11-2	15	TRBJ1-5	TRBD1	NA	CASSSDRGGNQPQHF	TGTGCCAGCAGCTCGGACAGGGGGGGCAATCAGCCCCAGCATTTT
TRBV7-9	13	TRBJ1-2	TRBD1	NA	CASSTDRGHGYTF	TGTGCCAGCAGCACGGACAGGGGCCATGGCTACACCTTC
TRBV9	15	TRBJ2-5	TRBD1	NA	CASSVGGGREETQYF	TGTGCCAGCAGCGTAGGAGGGGGCAGGGAAGAGACCCAGTACTTC
TRBV28	14	TRBJ2-7	NA	NA	CASSASRQAREQYF	TGTGCCAGCAGCGCAAGTCGACAGGCTCGCGAGCAGTACTTC
TRBV2	14	TRBJ1-4	TRBD1	once	CASSVRTGNEKLFF	TGTGCCAGCAGTGTTCGGACAGGGAATGAAAAACTGTTTTTT
TRBV12-3/TRBV12-4	13	TRBJ1-2	NA	NA	CASSLRQIYGYTF	TGTGCCAGCAGTTTAAGACAGATCTATGGCTACACCTTC
TRBV20-1	11	TRBJ1-4	NA	NA	CSAPWTEKLFF	TGCAGTGCTCCATGGACAGAAAAACTGTTTTTT
TRBV19	14	TRBJ1-4	TRBD1	NA	CASSPDRDYEKLFF	TGTGCCAGTAGTCCGGACAGGGACTATGAAAAACTGTTTTTT